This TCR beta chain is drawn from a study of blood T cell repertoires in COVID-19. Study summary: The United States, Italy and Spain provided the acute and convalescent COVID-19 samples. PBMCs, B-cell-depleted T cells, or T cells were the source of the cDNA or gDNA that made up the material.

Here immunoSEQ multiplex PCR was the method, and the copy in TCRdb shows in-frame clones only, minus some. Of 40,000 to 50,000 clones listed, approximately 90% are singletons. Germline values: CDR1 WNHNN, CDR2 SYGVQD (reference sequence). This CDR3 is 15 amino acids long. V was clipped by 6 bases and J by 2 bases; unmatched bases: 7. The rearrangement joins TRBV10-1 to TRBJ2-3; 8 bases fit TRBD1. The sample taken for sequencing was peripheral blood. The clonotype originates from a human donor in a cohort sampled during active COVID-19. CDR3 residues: CASSAADRATDTQYF. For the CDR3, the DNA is TGCGCCAGCAGCGCCGCGGACAGGGCCACAGATACGCAGTATTTT.